This TCR beta chain was sequenced during a study of blood T cell repertoires in COVID-19. Across the study: The cDNA or gDNA used as material had been derived from T cells, B-cell-depleted T cells, or PBMCs.

Profiled with immunoSEQ multiplex PCR; TCRdb holds only in-frame clones, not every one. This table holds about 9,900 clones, 70% to 80% found once. This clonotype was obtained from a human donor in a cohort sampled during active COVID-19. Sequenced: peripheral blood.

CDR3 region: CASSPGLRETQYF. CDR3 sequence (DNA): TGTGCCAGCTCACCAGGTTTGAGGGAGACCCAGTACTTC. The genes are TRBV18 and TRBJ2-5; no clear D gene. CDR1 KGHSH and CDR2 LQKENI come from the germline V gene. V was cut by 2 bases and J by 5 bases, with 9 bases left in between. The length of the CDR3 is 13 residues.